This T cell receptor (beta chain) was sequenced for a study of T-cell memory formation after mild COVID-19 (dated by TCRdb to the early 2020s). The study in broad terms: Most TCR sequence clusters were specific to one of the two donors. Longitudinal TCRalpha and TCRbeta repertoire sequencing tracked T-cell clones expanding and contracting after mild COVID-19 in two donors. Two young, previously healthy adult volunteers, one female and one male, were included in the cohort. On the study overall, not on this receptor specifically: Contracting CD4+ clones were located mainly in the CM and EM memory subsets, whereas CD8+ clones were found to be enriched in EMRA. SARS-CoV-2 specificity of the second-wave clones peaking on day 37 was not confirmed. From day 15 to 85, contracting clones showed balanced CD4/CD8 phenotypes, whereas a second wave of clones that expanded from day 15 to 37 leaned towards CD4+. The study covered only two mild cases, and larger cohorts including severe cases with pre-infection samples were considered necessary. Some responding clones were detected in pre-infection memory, suggesting pre-existing cross-reactive memory T cells joined the SARS-CoV-2 response.

The CDR3 sequence holds 14 residues, the cysteine and phenylalanine included. The entry retains the CDR3 DNA only, 42 bases that are in frame from base 1. The V end loses 11 bases and the J end loses 2 bases, and a stretch of 16 bases separates them. There are a few counts of this clonotype. The target of this receptor is not known. The input lacks base qualities; no much larger clone sits a single base away. PBMCs were isolated by Ficoll-Paque density gradient centrifugation. For sequencing, an Illumina NovaSeq 6000 was employed. TCRalpha and TCRbeta cDNA libraries were constructed by 5'RACE with constant-segment primers, with sample barcodes and unique molecular identifiers being introduced. Trizol reagent was used to extract RNA from every sample. Library amplification was performed in two PCR steps, and a second sample barcode and Illumina TruSeq adapters were introduced in the second step. Libraries were sequenced on an Illumina NovaSeq with 2 x 150 bp paired-end reads. As for the authors' bioinformatics: Reads were demultiplexed and collapsed into UMI-guided consensus sequences with migec v1.2.7. Using mixcr v2.1.11, UMI consensuses were aligned to TRA and TRB V and J templates and then assembled into clonotypes. A clonotype was counted as expanded or contracted only if both edgeR and NoisET called the change significant, with noise models trained on biological replicates. For edgeR calls, the cutoffs were a false discovery rate-adjusted p below 0.01 and a log2 fold-change threshold of 1. As an exploratory analysis of dynamics, max-normalized trajectories of the 1000 most abundant clonotypes were examined by PCA with hierarchical clustering. The CD4 or CD8 phenotype of responding clones was assigned using the separately sequenced CD4+ and CD8+ repertoires. Starting from the raw public reads, TCRdb applied fastp trimming at Q25, assembled clones with MiXCR and retained in-frame beta chains. Rows with one shared CDR3 protein collapse into an entry with the most common genes and DNA. The V and J calls and clone size come from TCRdb's table, not from the authors' own analysis. This sample holds 58,000 or so distinct CDR3 sequences; 25% to 35% were observed only once. The top ten clonotypes cover approximately 43% of the sample.

The receptor was isolated from a man younger than 30 who had mild COVID-19 (a few samples of this study predate the infection). The sample titles of this study are shuffled in the database, so cell type and time point are left out; the donor was told from shared clones. The chain links TRBV12-3 or TRBV12-4 with TRBJ2-1, with the D call perhaps TRBD1 or TRBD2, each one matching 5 bases. Sequencing was done on a sample of PBMCs or a T cell subset sorted from them (not recorded which). The CDR3 sequence is CAVTTGFTYNEQFF. The DNA sequence is as follows: TGTGCCGTGACTACAGGTTTTACCTACAATGAGCAGTTCTTC.